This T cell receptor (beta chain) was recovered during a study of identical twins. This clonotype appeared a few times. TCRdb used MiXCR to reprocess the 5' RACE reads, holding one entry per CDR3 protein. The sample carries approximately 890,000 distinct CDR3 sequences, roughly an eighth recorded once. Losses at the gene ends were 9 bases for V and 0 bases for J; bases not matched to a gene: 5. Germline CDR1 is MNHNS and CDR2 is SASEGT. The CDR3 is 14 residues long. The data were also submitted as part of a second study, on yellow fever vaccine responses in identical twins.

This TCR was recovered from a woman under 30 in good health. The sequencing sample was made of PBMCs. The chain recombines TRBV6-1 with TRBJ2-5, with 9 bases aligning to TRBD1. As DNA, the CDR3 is TGTGCCAGTGGACAGGGGTTTAACCAAGAGACCCAGTACTTC. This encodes CASGQGFNQETQYF.